The clone carrying this T cell receptor beta chain has ten or more counts. TCR beta VDJ and CDR3 profiling used genomic DNA as template. MiXCR, applied by TCRdb to the reads, yields one record per CDR3 protein. The data hold 110,000 or so distinct CDR3 sequences, with approximately 50% observed a single time. The data stem from a study of CD8+CD57+ T cells in acquired aplastic anemia. About the research overall: Recorded DNA amounts for sorted CD4+ and CD8+ cells had an average of approximately 3 ug.

J gave up 6 bases and V 2 bases, and 5 bases lay outside the gene matches. The CDR3 has 15 amino acids. CDR1 is MNHEY and CDR2 is SVGAGI in the germline V gene. CD8+CD57+ cell expansion, shown by flow cytometry, had occurred in the patients selected for sequencing. The sequence was collected from a human donor with aplastic anemia. The chain combines TRBV6-5 with TRBJ2-2; the match to TRBD2 covers 8 bases. The sample consisted of sorted CD4+, CD8+, or CD8+CD57+ T cells (not recorded which) from PBMCs. CDR3 DNA sequence: TGTGCCAGCAGTTACGTAGCGGGGTCCTCCGGGGAGCTGTTTTTT. Its translation: CASSYVAGSSGELFF.